This TCR beta chain derives from a study of identical twins. Study observations and caveats: Beta out-of-frame twin sharing showed a weaker excess.

V was shortened by 4 bases and J by 4 bases, with 23 bases between the two germline ends. Germline V lookup: CDR1 MGHRA, CDR2 YSYEKL. The length of the CDR3 is 17 residues. TCRdb used MiXCR to reprocess the 5' RACE reads, holding one entry per CDR3 protein. The data hold about 700,000 distinct CDR3 sequences, with over 8.5% observed a single time. This clonotype has only a few counts. Its cognate antigen is unknown. This same sample was also part of a study on yellow fever vaccine responses in identical twins.

The receptor was derived from a woman under 30 in good health. The chain couples TRBV4-1 to TRBJ2-7, with D maybe TRBD2 (7 bases). Sequencing input: PBMCs. For the CDR3, the DNA is TGCGCCAGCAGCCCCCCCCTCGGGGGGCTGACGGCGTACGAGCAGTACTTC. Translated, it gives CASSPPLGGLTAYEQYF.